This TCR beta chain emerged from a study of blood T cell repertoires in COVID-19. About the study: Samples of COVID-19 (acute and convalescent) were obtained from the United States, Italy and Spain. Sample material is recorded as cDNA or gDNA derived from T cells, B-cell-depleted T cells, or PBMCs.

The CDR3 length is 15 residues. Per the germline V gene, CDR1 is MDHEN and CDR2 is SYDVKM. J lost 1 base, V lost 5 bases, and 5 bases had no gene match. In the original processing: Cell counts per sample came from amplifying reference gene primers. TCRdb keeps only in-frame clones here, not all; method: immunoSEQ multiplex PCR. V and J calls and clone size are as listed in that table; D and trimming were resolved from the DNA. The table records over 250,000 clones, 85% of them present only once. The sequencing sample was made of peripheral blood. The receptor comes from a human donor in a cohort sampled during active COVID-19. J is TRBJ1-5 and V is TRBV28; 7 nucleotides line up with TRBD1. The CDR3 protein is CASSQLTGSNQPQHF. The CDR3 nucleotides read TGTGCCAGCAGTCAATTGACAGGGAGCAATCAGCCCCAGCATTTT.